This T cell receptor beta chain stems from a study of cytomegalovirus exposure and HLA in healthy donors. Primers: 60 Vbeta forward and 13 Jbeta reverse. The assay was immunoSEQ multiplex PCR, and TCRdb's table has in-frame clones only and misses some. The sample includes 90,000 to 100,000 clones, 70% to 80% of them seen just once. Trimming cost V 4 bases and J 5 bases; bases outside gene matches: 9. CDR3 length: 15 residues. Germline CDR1 and CDR2: SGDLS and YYNGEE. Notes on the study in general: Further analysis, carried out later, found HLA-associated TCR beta chains more clonally expanded than equally common other chains. Later analysis reportedly placed an Asian-associated ancestry cluster below the approximately 700-donor mean in N-insertions. The authors later linked a missense DCLRE1C variant to TCR beta V- and J-gene trimming. TCR beta V segments were, for the most part, productive about 87% or about 30% of the time in an earlier analysis.

With respect to this clone: The antigen remains undetermined.

The sample comprised PBMCs. The rearrangement uses TRBV9 and TRBJ2-5, with 9 nucleotides matching TRBD2. The clonotype was recovered from a woman aged 60-75 years in good health and CMV-seropositive. CDR3 residues: CASSLGNSGSETQYF. CDR3 sequence (DNA): TGTGCCAGCAGCCTAGGGAATAGCGGGAGTGAGACCCAGTACTTC.